This TCR beta chain came from a study of beta chain features in type 1 diabetes. This clone was picked up a small number of times. What it binds is unknown. Germline CDR1 LNHDA, CDR2 SQIVND (reference sequence). The V gene end was trimmed by 3 bases and the J gene end by 4 bases; junction bases not matched to a gene: 3. The CDR3 extends over 15 amino acids. Findings and limits, study-wide: The study found fewer insertions and more deletions at VDJ junctions in type 1 diabetes patients. For Type 1 diabetes patients, all four CD4+ subsets carried TCRB CDR3s that were moderately but significantly shorter.

What was sequenced were expressed TCRB transcripts, since all of the isolated RNA had been reverse transcribed. Naive, central memory and regulatory T cell samples came to a mean of approximately 3.57 million reads. The protocol was immunoSEQ multiplex PCR, while the TCRdb copy is restricted to in-frame clones and leaves out a portion. Of some 350,000 clones listed, about 13% are singletons. Staining for CD45RO/CCR7/CD25/CD127/CD95/CD27 allowed sorting of CD4+ naive, central memory, regulatory and stem cell-like memory cells. Purities over 98% were achieved in all sorted populations. The sequence was collected from a woman aged 18-35 years with type 1 diabetes. The sequenced sample was naive CD4+ T cells from blood. V gene TRBV19 combines with J gene TRBJ2-5, with 12 bases lining up with TRBD2. CDR3 residues: CASSMTSGSAETQYF. The CDR3 DNA sequence: TGTGCCAGTAGTATGACTAGCGGGAGTGCAGAGACCCAGTACTTC.